This T cell receptor (beta chain) was identified in a study of shared clonotypes between healthy human individuals. Study-level background: Donor composition was a couple of women and a few men, aged 18 to 49.

Investigators spread the genomic DNA of each subset evenly over several immunoSEQ plates. Among the unsorted PBMC samples, replicate PCRs used around 300 ng DNA, about 30,000 T cell genomes. Clones were sequenced by immunoSEQ multiplex PCR, and TCRdb holds only the in-frame ones, with some missing. The sample gives 470,000 or so clones, more than 75% of which show up once; more than 10% is in the top ten. Study-level findings and limits: Donors were few, which limited the genetic and exposure-history diversity represented.

A remark on this clone: Its antigen is still unknown. This could be a read error, since a much larger clone is one nucleotide away.

The receptor was isolated from a woman in her thirties or forties in good health. Some clones in this sample may be carry-over from other donors' samples. The sequenced material came from PBMCs.

The CDR3 DNA follows: TGTGCCTGGAGGATGGGACACACGGCTTTCTTT. Translating it yields CAWRMGHTAFF. The chain joins TRBV30 to TRBJ1-1; possible D gene TRBD1, 6 bases. The V gene lost 3 bases and the J gene lost 11 bases, with 13 bases spanning the gap. This CDR3 has 11 amino acids. Germline-derived CDR1 and CDR2 are GTSNPN and SVGIG (reference sequence).